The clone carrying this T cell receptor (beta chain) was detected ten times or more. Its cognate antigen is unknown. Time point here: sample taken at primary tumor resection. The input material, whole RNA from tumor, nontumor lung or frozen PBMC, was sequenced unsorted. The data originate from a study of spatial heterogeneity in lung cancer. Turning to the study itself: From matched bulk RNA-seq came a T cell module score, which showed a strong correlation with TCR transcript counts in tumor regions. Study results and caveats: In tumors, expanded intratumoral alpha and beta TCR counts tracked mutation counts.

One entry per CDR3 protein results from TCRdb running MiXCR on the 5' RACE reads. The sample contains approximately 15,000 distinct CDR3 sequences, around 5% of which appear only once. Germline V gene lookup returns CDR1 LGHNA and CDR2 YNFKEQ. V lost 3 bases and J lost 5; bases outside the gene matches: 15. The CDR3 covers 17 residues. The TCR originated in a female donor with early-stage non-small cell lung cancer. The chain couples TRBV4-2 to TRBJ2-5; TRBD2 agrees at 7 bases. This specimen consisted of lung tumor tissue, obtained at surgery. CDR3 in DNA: TGTGCCAGCAGCCAGAGCACCGGGACTAATGCCGGGGAGACCCAGTACTTC. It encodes CASSQSTGTNAGETQYF.